Each of the 14 T cell receptor beta chains below was sequenced from the same sample in a study of neoadjuvant anti-PD-1 for oral cavity cancer. The repertoire was sequenced with immunoSEQ multiplex PCR; TCRdb's copy has only in-frame clones and lacks some. The data show around 81,000 clones, approximately 80% seen once. The sequenced sample was PBMCs, obtained before nivolumab (anti-PD-1) treatment. The receptors originated from a person aged 35 to 85 with oral cavity squamous cell carcinoma.

J is TRBJ2-3 and V is TRBV29-1; TRBD2 is a possible D gene (5 bases). CDR3 length: 12 amino acids. The V end was cut by 8 bases, the J end by 0 bases, with 9 bases between. Germline loops: CDR1 SQVTM, CDR2 ANQGSEA. The CDR3 loop reads CSTRTSTDTQYF. The CDR3 DNA sequence: TGCAGCACCCGGACTAGCACAGATACGCAGTATTTT.

V usage is TRBV6-1 and J usage is TRBJ1-4; D is ambiguous. Germline CDR1 and CDR2: MNHNS and SASEGT. Trimming stripped 4 bases from V and 7 bases from J, with 10 bases between. This CDR3 has 13 residues. CDR3 sequence reads: CASSGLQVEKLFF. The CDR3 DNA sequence: TGTGCCAGCAGTGGCCTCCAGGTTGAAAAACTGTTTTTT.

The V gene is TRBV28, the J gene TRBJ1-2; weak D call: TRBD1 (6 bases). Germline values: CDR1 MDHEN, CDR2 SYDVKM. This CDR3 has 16 amino acids. Trimming shortened V by 6 bases and J by 4 bases, and 21 bases separated the two germline ends. CDR3 in DNA: TGTGCCAGCAGCCAAGAGAGACAGGCAACTATCTATGGCTACACCTTC. Translating gives CASSQERQATIYGYTF.

V and J are TRBV6-5 and TRBJ2-5; no clear D. This CDR3 has 13 residues. Trimming cost V 2 bases and J 0 bases, with 4 bases left between them. CDR1 MNHEY and CDR2 SVGAGI come from the germline V gene. CDR3: CASSYVHQETQYF. The CDR3 bases are TGTGCCAGCAGTTACGTGCACCAAGAGACCCAGTACTTC.

The table lists this clone with a count of one. The V and J genes are TRBV9 and TRBJ1-3; D ambiguous. V was pared by 6 bases and J by 3 bases, with 13 bases between. This CDR3 spans 14 amino acids. Germline CDR1 SGDLS, CDR2 YYNGEE. The CDR3 DNA is TGTGCCAGCACCGCCGGGGAACTTGGAAACACCATATATTTT. Protein: CASTAGELGNTIYF.

As regards this clone: Other nucleotide sequences from this sample produce the same CDR3. CDR3 loop: CAWSVGGTGELFF. As DNA, the CDR3 is TGTGCCTGGAGTGTAGGGGGAACCGGGGAGCTGTTTTTT. This chain links TRBV30 with TRBJ2-2, with TRBD1 as a possible D gene (6 bases). CDR1 is GTSNPN and CDR2 is SVGIG in the germline V gene (reference sequence). This CDR3 spans 13 amino acids. The ends were cut back, 0 bases at V and 5 bases at J, with 7 bases in the middle.

The chain has TRBV9 and TRBJ2-7; 8 bases are a match to TRBD2. V shed 0 bases and J 5 bases; nucleotides not matched to a gene: 4. Germline lookup yields CDR1 SGDLS and CDR2 YYNGEE. This CDR3 is 14 amino acids long. CDR3 sequence: CASSVGSGINEQYF. Written as DNA, the CDR3 is TGTGCCAGCAGCGTAGGTAGCGGGATAAACGAGCAGTACTTC.

Remarks on this clone: This specimen includes other DNA sequences encoding the same CDR3. The V and J genes are TRBV28 and TRBJ1-1; D remains ambiguous. The CDR3 runs to 11 residues. Germline lookup yields CDR1 MDHEN and CDR2 SYDVKM. Trimming removed 4 bases at V and 1 base at J, with 1 base between. CDR3 protein: CASSSNTEAFF. CDR3 nucleotides: TGTGCCAGCAGTTCGAACACTGAAGCTTTCTTT. The whole variable domain, remainder taken from reference TRBV28 and TRBJ1-1, is DVKVTQSSRYLVKRTGEKVFLECVQDMDHENMFWYRQDPGLGLRLIYFSYDVKMKEKGDIPEGYSVSREKKERFSLILESASTNQTSMYLCASSSNTEAFFGQGTRLTVV.

J is TRBJ1-1 and V is TRBV2, with D unclear. CDR1 is SNHLY, CDR2 FYNNEI, per germline. The length of the CDR3 is 11 residues. V shed 8 bases and J shed 6 bases, with 10 bases lying between them. The CDR3 sequence is CASEGSAEAFF. CDR3 sequence (DNA): TGTGCCAGCGAAGGGTCAGCTGAAGCTTTCTTT.

The chain carries TRBV6-1 and TRBJ2-3; 9 bases agree with TRBD2. The germline gives CDR1 MNHNS, CDR2 SASEGT. Germline trimming cut 3 bases from V and 1 base from J; bases unmatched to any gene: 2. CDR3 length: 15 residues. The CDR3 protein is CASSDRTSGTDTQYF. The DNA of the CDR3 is TGTGCCAGCAGTGACCGGACTAGCGGCACAGATACGCAGTATTTT.

V usage is TRBV6-1 and J usage is TRBJ1-1; no clear D. The CDR3 contains 13 residues. Germline V gene data show CDR1 as MNHNS and CDR2 as SASEGT. Trimming removed 7 bases at V and 11 bases at J, with 20 bases between. The chain's CDR3 is CASIGSPTLDAFF. CDR3 in DNA: TGTGCCAGCATCGGGTCTCCTACCCTGGATGCTTTCTTT.

This chain uses TRBV11-2 with TRBJ2-1; TRBD1 or TRBD2 may be the D gene (6 bases each). Trimming cost V 3 bases and J 0 bases, with 12 bases left between them. CDR1 is SGHAT and CDR2 is FQNNGV in the germline V gene. CDR3 length equals 16 residues. CDR3 DNA sequence: TGTGCCAGCAGCTTGAGGCGGGACAACTCCTACAATGAGCAGTTCTTC. This encodes CASSLRRDNSYNEQFF.

The CDR3 nucleotides are TGTGCCAGCAGTTATGACATGGCACCCTATGGCTACACCTTC. Encoded protein: CASSYDMAPYGYTF. This rearrangement joins TRBV6-5 to TRBJ1-2; D is unclear. The CDR3 is 14 amino acids. Germline-derived CDR1 and CDR2 are MNHEY and SVGAGI. V shed 3 bases and J shed 4 bases, with 12 bases lying between them.

The chain employs TRBV15 and TRBJ2-7, with 11 nucleotides matching TRBD1. J lost 5 bases, V lost 0 bases, and 3 bases had no gene match. Germline loops: CDR1 LNHNV, CDR2 YYDKDF (reference sequence). CDR3 length: 15 residues. The CDR3: CATSREGTGGDEQYF. The CDR3 DNA follows: TGTGCCACCAGCAGAGAAGGGACAGGGGGGGACGAGCAGTACTTC.